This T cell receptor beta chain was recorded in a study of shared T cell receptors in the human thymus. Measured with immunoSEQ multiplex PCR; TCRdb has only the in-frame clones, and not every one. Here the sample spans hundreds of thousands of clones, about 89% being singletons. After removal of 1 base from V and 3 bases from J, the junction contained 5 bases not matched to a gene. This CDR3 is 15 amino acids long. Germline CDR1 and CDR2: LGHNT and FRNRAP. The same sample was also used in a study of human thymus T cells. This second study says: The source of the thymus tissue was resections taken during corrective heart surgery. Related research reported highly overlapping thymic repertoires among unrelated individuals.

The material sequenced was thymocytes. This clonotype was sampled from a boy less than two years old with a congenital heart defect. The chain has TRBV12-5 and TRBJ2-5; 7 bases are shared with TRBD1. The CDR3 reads CASGLGQGDKETQYF. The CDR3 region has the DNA TGTGCTAGTGGTTTGGGACAGGGTGATAAAGAGACCCAGTACTTC.